The rows below give T cell receptor beta chains drawn from one sample of a study of blood T cell repertoires in COVID-19. TCRdb's table, derived via immunoSEQ multiplex PCR, lists solely in-frame clones and lacks some. This sample carries some 300,000 clones, roughly 90% of them seen once, and the ten largest clones take approximately 1%. The source material was PBMCs or T cells enriched from blood (not recorded which). These receptors originate from a woman between 25 and 40 years old who had recovered from COVID-19. The CDR3 runs from the conserved cysteine through the conserved F or W. The D gene is left open where the match is weak. Expanded clones are given a class, and other clones once, few, many or no size at all.

length,J,D,V,size,DNA,CDR3
17,TRBJ1-1,NA,TRBV5-6,few,TGTGCCAGCAGCCAAGGACCCGCACTCAGGGGGAACACTGAAGCTTTCTTT,CASSQGPALRGNTEAFF
14,TRBJ1-6,NA,TRBV28,NA,TGTGCCAGCAGTTTAGGATACGGGAGGTCACCCCTCCACTTT,CASSLGYGRSPLHF
14,TRBJ1-6,NA,TRBV2,once,TGTGCCAGCAGTGAAGTCCTATTAAATTCACCCCTCCACTTT,CASSEVLLNSPLHF
13,TRBJ2-7,NA,TRBV7-9,NA,TGTGCCAGCAGCTCCGCCGGTCCGTCCGAGCAGTACTTC,CASSSAGPSEQYF
13,TRBJ1-3,NA,TRBV7-2,NA,TGTGCCAGCAGCCCCTTAGCCGGAAACACCATATATTTT,CASSPLAGNTIYF
14,TRBJ1-6,NA,TRBV18,NA,TGTGCCAGCTCAGCCTGGGCGGGGACGGGACCCCTCCACTTT,CASSAWAGTGPLHF
13,TRBJ1-5,NA,TRBV10-3,NA,TGCGCCATCAGGCAGACAGATTATCAGCCCCAGCATTTT,CAIRQTDYQPQHF
12,TRBJ1-2,NA,TRBV19,NA,TGTGCCAGTAGTCGGGGTTTGGATGGCTACACCTTC,CASSRGLDGYTF
16,TRBJ1-4,TRBD1,TRBV28,NA,TGTGCCAGCAGCAACTCGAGGACAGGGGTCAATGAAAAACTGTTTTTT,CASSNSRTGVNEKLFF
16,TRBJ2-1,TRBD2,TRBV7-8,NA,TGTGCCAGCAGCAGACCCGGGACTAGCGGGATAAATGAGCAGTTCTTC,CASSRPGTSGINEQFF
14,TRBJ1-5,TRBD1,TRBV5-6,NA,TGTGCCAGCAGCTATGGGACAGGGTTTCAGCCCCAGCATTTT,CASSYGTGFQPQHF
13,TRBJ1-2,NA,TRBV12-3/TRBV12-4,NA,TGTGCCAGCAGTTTCTCAACGGGTTATGGCTACACCTTC,CASSFSTGYGYTF
17,TRBJ2-1,TRBD1,TRBV27,NA,TGTGCCAGCAGTTTATTATCGGACAGGGCCGATTACAATGAGCAGTTCTTC,CASSLLSDRADYNEQFF
12,TRBJ1-1,TRBD1,TRBV28,NA,TGTGCCACAGGGGGAGGTAGCACTGAAGCTTTCTTT,CATGGGSTEAFF
14,TRBJ2-5,TRBD2,TRBV19,NA,TGTGCCAGTAGTCGGGGGGGCTATGGGAAGACCCAGTACTTC,CASSRGGYGKTQYF
16,TRBJ1-1,NA,TRBV11-3,few,TGTGCCAGCAGCTTAGGTGCAGGGTGGGAGGACACTGAAGCTTTCTTT,CASSLGAGWEDTEAFF
14,TRBJ1-5,TRBD1,TRBV6-2/TRBV6-3,NA,TGTGCCAGCAGTTACAGGGGGCATCGTCAGCCCCAGCATTTT,CASSYRGHRQPQHF
20,TRBJ2-7,TRBD1,TRBV24-1,NA,TGTGCCACCAGTGACCCGGATGAGGGACAGGGCGCCCCACTCTCCTACGAGCAGTACTTC,CATSDPDEGQGAPLSYEQYF
15,TRBJ2-3,TRBD1,TRBV11-2,NA,TGTGCCAGCAGCCTGACAGGGGGATGGTCAGATACGCAGTATTTT,CASSLTGGWSDTQYF
12,TRBJ1-2,NA,TRBV28,NA,TGTGCCAGCTCCCAGGGGAAGTATGGCTACACCTTC,CASSQGKYGYTF
14,TRBJ2-5,TRBD1,TRBV2,once,TGTGCCAGCGATAGGGACAGGGGGCAAGAGACCCAGTACTTC,CASDRDRGQETQYF
17,TRBJ2-7,TRBD2,TRBV4-1,NA,TGCGCCAGCAGCCAAGGACCCGGGACTAGCGACACGTACGAGCAGTACTTC,CASSQGPGTSDTYEQYF
17,TRBJ2-3,TRBD2,TRBV11-2,NA,TGTGCCAGCAGCTTAACGACTAGCGGGGTCTTGCCAGATACGCAGTATTTT,CASSLTTSGVLPDTQYF
16,TRBJ2-5,NA,TRBV19,NA,TGTGCCAGTAGTGACTGGAGGGGCCGCGGCAGAGAGACCCAGTACTTC,CASSDWRGRGRETQYF
14,TRBJ2-1,TRBD2,TRBV9,NA,TGTGCCAGCAGCGTTAGCGGGGGGGACAATGAGCAGTTCTTC,CASSVSGGDNEQFF
15,TRBJ2-2,NA,TRBV6-1,NA,TGTGCCAGCAGTGAAAGGAGTAGGGGGACCGGGGAGCTGTTTTTT,CASSERSRGTGELFF
13,TRBJ2-1,NA,TRBV19,NA,TGTGCCAGTCGGGGGTACCTCGGCAATGAGCAGTTCTTC,CASRGYLGNEQFF
18,TRBJ2-2,TRBD2,TRBV11-2,NA,TGTGCCAGCAGCTTAGATCCGATAGCGGGAGGTGCGACCGGGGAGCTGTTTTTT,CASSLDPIAGGATGELFF
16,TRBJ1-6,TRBD1,TRBV10-3,NA,TGTGCCATCAGTGATCGGACAGGCAACTATAATTCACCCCTCCACTTT,CAISDRTGNYNSPLHF
16,TRBJ2-2,NA,TRBV21-1,NA,TGTGCCAGCAGCAAAGACTCTGCCGCGAACACCGGGGAGCTGTTTTTT,CASSKDSAANTGELFF
16,TRBJ1-3,TRBD1,TRBV6-5,NA,TGTGCCAGCAGTTGGACAGGGGGTTTCCCTGGAAACACCATATATTTT,CASSWTGGFPGNTIYF
13,TRBJ1-2,NA,TRBV30,NA,TGTGCCTGGAGTGTACGGGGGGCGCGGGGCTACACCTTC,CAWSVRGARGYTF
15,TRBJ1-1,TRBD1,TRBV28,NA,TGTGCCAGCAGCCGAGGGGACAGGCCGAACACTGAAGCTTTCTTT,CASSRGDRPNTEAFF
17,TRBJ2-1,TRBD2,TRBV18,NA,TGTGCCAGCACTCCTAACCGGGACTACCTCCAAAAGAATGAGCAGTTCTTC,CASTPNRDYLQKNEQFF
16,TRBJ2-1,TRBD2,TRBV5-1,NA,TGCGCCAGCAGCTTGGTGATACTAGCGGGAGAAAATGAGCAGTTCTTC,CASSLVILAGENEQFF
13,TRBJ1-1,NA,TRBV27,NA,TGTGCCAGCAGTTTAGGCAAGAACACTGAAGCTTTCTTT,CASSLGKNTEAFF
15,TRBJ1-1,TRBD1,TRBV19,NA,TGTGCCAGTAGTCCTTGGACAGGAGGGGACACTGAAGCTTTCTTT,CASSPWTGGDTEAFF
15,TRBJ1-5,TRBD1,TRBV28,NA,TGTGCCATCAGAGACACACAGGGGCTAAATCAGCCCCAGCATTTT,CAIRDTQGLNQPQHF
13,TRBJ2-2,NA,TRBV24-1,NA,TGTGCCACCAGTGCAGGGTACACCGGGGAGCTGTTTTTT,CATSAGYTGELFF
17,TRBJ1-4,NA,TRBV2,NA,TGTGCCAGCAGTGGGGAGACAGGATTGGCAACTAATGAAAAACTGTTTTTT,CASSGETGLATNEKLFF
16,TRBJ1-2,NA,TRBV21-1,once,TGTGCCAGCAGCAATCTTGGGGCAGGACCTTCGGGTGGCTACACCTTC,CASSNLGAGPSGGYTF
17,TRBJ1-2,TRBD1,TRBV4-3,NA,TGCGCCAGCAGCCAAGATCTAAACAGGGGGCGATACTATGGCTACACCTTC,CASSQDLNRGRYYGYTF
19,TRBJ2-2,TRBD2,TRBV7-2,NA,TGTGCCAGCAGCTTAGCCGGTCCGGGACTAGCGGGTACGACCGGGGAGCTGTTTTTT,CASSLAGPGLAGTTGELFF
14,TRBJ2-1,NA,TRBV13,NA,TGTGCCAGCAGCAGAGAGAGCTCCTACAATGAGCAGTTCTTC,CASSRESSYNEQFF
14,TRBJ1-1,NA,TRBV6-5,once,TGTGCCAGCAGACTTCAGGGCCGGAACACTGAAGCTTTCTTT,CASRLQGRNTEAFF
18,TRBJ1-2,TRBD1,TRBV4-1,NA,TGCGCCAGCAGCCAAGTGGTCGACAGGGTAAAAGCTAACTATGGCTACACCTTC,CASSQVVDRVKANYGYTF
14,TRBJ1-4,TRBD1,TRBV28,NA,TGTGCCAGCAGCCTCGGGGGACAGTATGAAAAACTGTTTTTT,CASSLGGQYEKLFF
14,TRBJ1-1,NA,TRBV28,NA,TGTGCCAGCAGTCCTCTGCGGGGGGTCACTGAAGCTTTCTTT,CASSPLRGVTEAFF
16,TRBJ1-1,TRBD1,TRBV5-1,NA,TGCGCCAGCAGCGCACACACCGGGACAGGGAACACTGAAGCTTTCTTT,CASSAHTGTGNTEAFF
15,TRBJ2-7,TRBD2,TRBV5-4,NA,TGTGCCAGCAGCTCCGGGACTAGCCTAAGGTACCAGCAGTACTTC,CASSSGTSLRYQQYF
14,TRBJ2-5,NA,TRBV5-1,NA,TGCGCCAGCAGCTTGAACCAGGGGTTGGAGACCCAGTACTTC,CASSLNQGLETQYF
19,TRBJ1-1,TRBD1,TRBV5-1,NA,TGCGCCAGCAGCTTGGCCGTGGACAGGGGGCTTCCAATGAACACTGAAGCTTTCTTT,CASSLAVDRGLPMNTEAFF
13,TRBJ1-5,NA,TRBV13,NA,TGTGCCAGCAGCTTAGGCCTTAATCAGCCCCAGCATTTT,CASSLGLNQPQHF